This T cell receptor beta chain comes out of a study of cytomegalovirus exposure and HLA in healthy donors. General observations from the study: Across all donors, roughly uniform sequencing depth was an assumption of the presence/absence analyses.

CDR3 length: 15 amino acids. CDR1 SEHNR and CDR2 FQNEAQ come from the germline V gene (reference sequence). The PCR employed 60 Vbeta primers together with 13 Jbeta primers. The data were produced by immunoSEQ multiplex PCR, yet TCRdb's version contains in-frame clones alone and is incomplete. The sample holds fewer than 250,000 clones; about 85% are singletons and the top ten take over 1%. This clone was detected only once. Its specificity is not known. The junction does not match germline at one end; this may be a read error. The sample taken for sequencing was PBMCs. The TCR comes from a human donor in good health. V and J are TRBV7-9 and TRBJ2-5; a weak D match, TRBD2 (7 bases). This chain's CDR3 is CSSSLGRGARETQYF. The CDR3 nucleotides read TGTTCCAGCAGCTTGGGTCGGGGGGCCCGGGAGACCCAGTACTTC.